This TCR beta chain appears in the sequencing data of a study of low-dose radiotherapy and immunotherapy resistance in tumors. With 4 bases clipped from V and 9 bases from J, the junction kept 10 bases outside the gene matches. The CDR3 is made up of 16 amino acids. Germline CDR1 is SGHNT and CDR2 is YENEEA. This clonotype was recorded at least ten times. Time point described: before trial treatment. Qualifying patients carried advanced solid tumors devoid of tumor-infiltrating lymphocytes. Primers used for first-strand cDNA, a TRAV- and TRBV-specific set, covered both alpha and beta chains. PCR amplification of the TCRs was performed with Phusion for 20 PCR cycles, and it relied on a constant-region primer together with a V-primer adapter. TCRdb re-called the reads with MiXCR, one entry per CDR3 protein. This table holds tens of thousands of distinct CDR3 sequences, around 30% found once.

The V gene is TRBV11-3, the J gene TRBJ2-1; 12 bases are a match to TRBD2. This TCR was sampled from a female donor with ovarian cancer. The sample in question was PBMCs, obtained before treatment. The chain's CDR3 is CASSSQWTSGAPEQFF. CDR3 coding DNA: TGTGCCAGCAGCTCTCAGTGGACTAGCGGGGCCCCTGAGCAGTTCTTC.